This TCR beta chain comes out of a study of shared clonotypes between healthy human individuals. Study results and caveats: It was expected that sequencing depth would affect clonotype sharing among donors.

Caucasian adults residing in Nashville, Tennessee made up all the donors. V lost 8 bases to trimming and J lost 2 bases, with 9 bases between them. The CDR3 loop spans 12 amino acids. The germline gives CDR1 MNHNY, CDR2 SVGAGI (reference sequence). Worth noting for this clone: Its antigen is unidentified.

Repertoires were generated with immunoSEQ multiplex PCR, while TCRdb's copy carries only in-frame clones and drops some. This table has more than 2,000,000 clones, 85% to 95% appearing once. Material for sequencing was naive CD4+ T cells from PBMCs. The subset here: CD45RA+ positively selected. The clonotype comes from a man aged 18 to 35 in good health. Some clones in this sample may be carry-over from other donors' samples. The rearrangement uses TRBV6-6 and TRBJ1-2; TRBD1 might be the D (5 bases). In DNA, the CDR3 is TGTGCCAGCTCGGCAGGGAACTATGGCTACACCTTC. Encoded protein: CASSAGNYGYTF.